Presented here are 24 T cell receptor beta chains from one specimen sequenced in a study of blood T cell repertoires in COVID-19. The method was immunoSEQ multiplex PCR; TCRdb's version includes in-frame clones alone and lacks a portion of them. This repertoire shows hundreds of thousands of clones, roughly 90% found once; its top ten account for roughly an eighth. Material: peripheral blood. Receptor source: a woman aged 60-70 years with acute or convalescent COVID-19.

The CDR3 here is CASSLTVNQPQHF. The CDR3, as DNA: TGTGCCAGCAGCTTGACAGTCAATCAGCCCCAGCATTTT. The chain carries TRBV7-3 and TRBJ1-5, with D possibly TRBD1 on 5 matching bases. The CDR3 contains 13 residues. With 3 bases removed from V and 3 bases from J, the gap between germline ends came to 6 bases. Per the germline V gene, CDR1 is SGHTA and CDR2 is FQGTGA. Using reference TRBV7-3 and TRBJ1-5 for the parts outside the CDR3, the full variable domain is GAGVSQTPSNKVTEKGKYVELRCDPISGHTALYWYRQSLGQGPEFLIYFQGTGAADDSGLPNDRFFAVRPEGSVSTLKIQRTERGDSAVYLCASSLTVNQPQHFGDGTRLSIL.

The CDR3 nucleotides read TGTGCCAGCAGCTTAGCGGGGGGACGGAACACTGAAGCTTTCTTT. This sequence encodes CASSLAGGRNTEAFF. The chain couples TRBV7-9 to TRBJ1-1; possibly TRBD1 for D (5 bases). V lost 0 bases, J lost 1 base, and 9 bases lay in between. The CDR3 is 15 residues long. From germline, CDR1 is SEHNR and CDR2 FQNEAQ (reference sequence).

The chain employs TRBV29-1 and TRBJ2-1; D is unresolved. The CDR3 is 15 residues long. Trimming left V 0 bases short and J 1 base short, with 10 bases between. The germline gives CDR1 SQVTM, CDR2 ANQGSEA. Here the CDR3 reads CSVEESTRSYNEQFF. The CDR3 DNA reads as TGCAGCGTTGAAGAATCTACTCGTTCCTACAATGAGCAGTTCTTC.

This chain uses TRBV21-1 with TRBJ1-5. TRBV21-1 has pseudogene status. The CDR3 extends over 16 amino acids. The CDR3 sequence: CASSKELVYSNQPQHF. In nucleotides, the CDR3 is TGTGCCAGCAGCAAAGAGTTGGTCTATAGCAATCAGCCCCAGCATTTT.

This clone came up once. This rearrangement joins TRBV18 to TRBJ2-3; 14 bases fit TRBD2. The germline V gene has CDR1 KGHSH and CDR2 LQKENI. This CDR3 spans 18 amino acids. J was trimmed by 3 bases and V by 2 bases; bases with no gene match: 7. CDR3 amino acids: CASSPRLAGGLGTDTQYF. Written as DNA, the CDR3 is TGTGCCAGCTCACCAAGACTAGCGGGGGGGCTAGGAACAGATACGCAGTATTTT.

This clone came up once. The V call is TRBV11-2, the J call TRBJ1-5; D gene ambiguous. CDR3 size: 12 residues. V lost 6 bases, J lost 8 bases, and 11 bases lay in between. Germline V gene lookup returns CDR1 SGHAT and CDR2 FQNNGV. The DNA for the CDR3 is TGTGCCAGCAGATACGAGATGGAGCCCCAGCATTTT. Residues: CASRYEMEPQHF.

V gene TRBV9 combines with J gene TRBJ2-2, with 8 bases aligning to TRBD1. CDR3 length equals 16 residues. J was trimmed by 0 bases and V by 4 bases; bases with no gene match: 5. CDR1 SGDLS and CDR2 YYNGEE come from the germline V gene. This chain's CDR3 is CASSPRTGSNTGELFF. The CDR3 DNA follows: TGTGCCAGCAGCCCTCGGACAGGGTCGAACACCGGGGAGCTGTTTTTT.

The DNA of the CDR3 is TGTGCCAGCAGCTTAGCACCAGGGCCGTCTGGAAACACCATATATTTT. Protein product: CASSLAPGPSGNTIYF. The V and J genes are TRBV7-2 and TRBJ1-3; D might be TRBD1 (5 bases). Trimming shortened V by 0 bases and J by 1 base, and 10 bases separated the two germline ends. Germline CDR1 SGHTA, CDR2 FQGNSA. The CDR3 extends over 16 amino acids.

There are a few counts of this clone. The chain combines TRBV5-1 with TRBJ1-5; 9 bases are shared with TRBD1. The CDR3 loop spans 14 amino acids. CDR1 is SGHRS, CDR2 YFSETQ, per germline. Unmatched junction bases numbered 3, after V lost 4 bases and J lost 4 bases. CDR3 in amino acids: CASSLGTGNQPQHF. CDR3 coding DNA: TGCGCCAGCAGCCTAGGGACAGGGAATCAGCCCCAGCATTTT.

This chain uses TRBV9 with TRBJ1-1, with D unclear. CDR1 is SGDLS, CDR2 YYNGEE, per germline. This CDR3 is built from 13 residues. V shed 0 bases and J shed 6 bases, with 9 bases lying between them. CDR3 loop: CASSVAEGAEAFF. The CDR3 coding sequence is TGTGCCAGCAGCGTAGCGGAGGGAGCTGAAGCTTTCTTT.

The genes are TRBV30 and TRBJ2-7; 7 bases agree with TRBD2. The junction had 9 bases not matched to a gene; V was cut back by 0 bases and J by 4 bases. The CDR3 covers 15 residues. Looked up from germline, CDR1 is GTSNPN and CDR2 is SVGIG (reference sequence). The CDR3 DNA follows: TGTGCCTGGAGTGTACTGGGGGGGAGTAAATACGAGCAGTACTTC. Amino acid sequence: CAWSVLGGSKYEQYF.

This clone was detected only once. The rearrangement joins TRBV28 to TRBJ1-1; D unresolved. CDR3 length: 13 residues. V was shortened by 5 bases and J by 4 bases, with 11 bases between the two germline ends. Germline lookup yields CDR1 MDHEN and CDR2 SYDVKM. The CDR3 sequence: CASSRETGTEAFF. In DNA, the CDR3 is TGTGCCAGCAGTCGGGAAACGGGCACTGAAGCTTTCTTT.

The V and J genes are TRBV3-1 (or the pseudogene TRBV3-2) and TRBJ2-7; maybe TRBD2 (6 bases). CDR1 and CDR2 from the germline V gene are LGHDT and YNNKEL (reference sequence). V shed 4 bases and J shed 0 bases, with 16 bases lying between them. This CDR3 is 16 amino acids long. The DNA for the CDR3 is TGTGCCAGCAGCCCATTTGGGGGGATTAGCTCCTACGAGCAGTACTTC. It is translated as CASSPFGGISSYEQYF.

The chain is built from TRBV28 and TRBJ1-2; D is possibly TRBD1 (5 bases). The V end lost 3 bases, the J end lost 8 bases, and 22 bases lay between the germline ends. This CDR3 region has 16 residues. Germline CDR1 and CDR2: MDHEN and SYDVKM. Written as DNA, the CDR3 is TGTGCCAGCAGTTTTAGGGGTCCAGCGCGCCCATCGGGCTACACCTTC. Protein sequence: CASSFRGPARPSGYTF.

The chain is built from TRBV29-1 and TRBJ2-5; 7 positions match TRBD1. V trimming: 0 bases; J trimming: 4 bases; junction bases outside the gene matches: 14. Germline-derived CDR1 and CDR2 are SQVTM and ANQGSEA. The CDR3 sequence is 17 residues long. As DNA, the CDR3 is TGCAGCGTTGAAGATCGTAACAGGGGATTCCTACTAGAGACCCAGTACTTC. Amino acids: CSVEDRNRGFLLETQYF.

This sequence joins TRBV16 and TRBJ1-3, with D unclear. CDR1 and CDR2 (germline): KGHSY, FQNENV. Trimming shortened V by 4 bases and J by 9 bases, and 10 bases separated the two germline ends. The length of the CDR3 is 12 residues. The chain's CDR3 is CASSPGSTTIYF. CDR3 in DNA: TGTGCCAGCAGCCCCGGGAGTACCACCATATATTTT.

This rearrangement joins TRBV14 to TRBJ2-7, with D perhaps TRBD1 (5 bases). The CDR3 has 14 amino acids. Looked up from germline, CDR1 is SGHDN and CDR2 is FVKESK. The V end lost 2 bases, the J end lost 2 bases, and 10 bases lay between the germline ends. The CDR3 nucleotides read TGTGCCAGCAGCCAACTGGACATACCCTACGAGCAGTACTTC. Its translation is CASSQLDIPYEQYF.

The chain's CDR3 is CASSLIGQGKTYEQYF. CDR3 nucleotide sequence: TGTGCCAGCAGCTTGATCGGACAGGGTAAAACTTACGAGCAGTACTTC. The chain couples TRBV5-4 to TRBJ2-7; 8 bases map to TRBD1. V lost 1 base, J lost 4 bases, and 10 bases stayed unmatched. There are 16 residues in the CDR3. Germline V gene lookup returns CDR1 SGHNT and CDR2 YYREEE (reference sequence).

The chain couples TRBV19 to TRBJ2-1; TRBD1 might be the D (6 bases). The V gene's germline CDR1 is LNHDA and CDR2 SQIVND (reference sequence). There are 15 residues in the CDR3. V gave up 7 bases and J gave up 0 bases, with 13 bases separating them. CDR3 bases: TGTGCCAGTACCCTAGGACAGTTCTCCTACAATGAGCAGTTCTTC. It yields the protein CASTLGQFSYNEQFF.

This clone showed up just a few times. V usage is TRBV7-3 and J usage is TRBJ2-7; TRBD2 agrees at 9 bases. V lost 1 base to trimming and J lost 1 base; unmatched junction nucleotides: 5. The CDR3 is 16 amino acids. Germline CDR1 is SGHTA and CDR2 is FQGTGA. DNA for the CDR3: TGTGCCAGCAGCTTAATCCCTAGCGGGGTGTCCTACGAGCAGTACTTC. Its protein product is CASSLIPSGVSYEQYF.

V is TRBV2 and J is TRBJ1-5; tentatively, D is TRBD1 (5 bases). This CDR3 contains 12 residues. Deletions cut 5 bases from V and 7 bases from J, with 9 bases between. Germline values: CDR1 SNHLY, CDR2 FYNNEI. The CDR3 DNA reads as TGTGCCAGCAGTTGGGCAGGGCAGCCCCAGCATTTT. This encodes CASSWAGQPQHF.

The CDR3 bases are TGTGCCAGCAGTTTACAAAGCGGGGCCTATGGCTACACCTTC. It encodes CASSLQSGAYGYTF. V and J are TRBV27 and TRBJ1-2, with a possible D match to TRBD1 (5 bases). V gave up 2 bases and J gave up 4 bases, with 11 bases separating them. The CDR3 contains 14 residues. Per the germline V gene, CDR1 is MNHEY and CDR2 is SMNVEV (reference sequence).

The V call is TRBV9, the J call TRBJ1-3; D is uncertain. In germline, CDR1 is SGDLS, CDR2 YYNGEE. CDR3 length equals 16 residues. V was clipped by 0 bases and J by 0 bases, with 10 bases between them. CDR3 sequence (DNA): TGTGCCAGCAGCGTAGAGACACCCAGCTCTGGAAACACCATATATTTT. As protein: CASSVETPSSGNTIYF.

The V call is TRBV6-5, the J call TRBJ1-2; TRBD1 matches 8 bases. The V gene end was trimmed by 5 bases and the J gene end by 2 bases; junction bases not matched to a gene: 4. Per the germline V gene, CDR1 is MNHEY and CDR2 is SVGAGI. The CDR3 runs to 14 residues. In DNA form, the CDR3 reads TGTGCCAGCAGTACTAGGGACAGGAACTATGGCTACACCTTC. This gives the protein CASSTRDRNYGYTF.